What follows is one T cell receptor beta chain and its context. What it binds is unknown. From the RACE reads, TCRdb called clonotypes with MiXCR, one entry per CDR3 protein. The sample records approximately 60,000 distinct CDR3 sequences, 9.3% being singletons. This entry comes from a study of human T cells and chemical hapten exposure. With 4 bases removed from V and 3 bases from J, the gap between germline ends came to 14 bases. Germline V CDR1 and CDR2: LGHNA, YNFKEQ. This CDR3 is built from 15 residues. Findings and caveats of the study: Correlating positively with patch test score were the PT1 expanded TCR counts.

As for time point: patch test 1, 2 weeks after DPC sensitization. Treatment: therapeutic diphenylcyclopropenone sensitization with weekly scalp DPC. The sequence derives from a woman between 35 and 50 years old with alopecia areata. Some clones in this sample may be carry-over from other donors' samples. The chain links TRBV4-2 to TRBJ2-3, with a weak D call TRBD1 (7 bases). The input for sequencing was whole blood, taken in connection with sensitization to the hapten diphenylcyclopropenone (DPC). The CDR3 is CASSPDRRETDTQYF. The CDR3 DNA reads as TGTGCCAGCAGCCCGGACAGGAGGGAGACAGATACGCAGTATTTT.